Each of the 24 T cell receptor beta chains below was sequenced from the same sample in a study of blood T cell repertoires in COVID-19. The method was immunoSEQ multiplex PCR; TCRdb's version includes in-frame clones alone and lacks a portion of them. This table has 200,000 to 250,000 clones, around 85% appearing once. Sequencing was performed on peripheral blood. The receptors here all came from a man aged 60 to 75 with acute or convalescent COVID-19.

This chain uses TRBV2 with TRBJ2-1; TRBD2 matches 13 bases. V dropped 6 bases and J dropped 10; count of bases not matched to a gene: 9. Per germline, CDR1 SNHLY and CDR2 FYNNEI. This CDR3 has 15 residues. CDR3 region: CASRDPGLAGREQFF. The CDR3 region has the DNA TGTGCCAGCAGAGACCCGGGACTAGCGGGACGAGAGCAGTTCTTC.

This chain connects TRBV6-2 or TRBV6-3 to TRBJ1-2; tentatively, D is TRBD1 (5 bases). The CDR3 consists of 13 residues. The germline gives CDR1 MNHEY, CDR2 SVGEGT. Trimming removed 6 bases from V and 6 bases from J, with 14 bases in between. The CDR3 nucleotides are TGTGCCAGCAGCGTCGGGAGGGGAGATGGCTACACCTTC. Its translation is CASSVGRGDGYTF.

The chain joins TRBV19 to TRBJ1-2, with D possibly matching TRBD1 (6 bases). The CDR3 sequence is 15 residues long. Germline V gives CDR1 LNHDA, CDR2 SQIVND (reference sequence). Deletions cut 5 bases from V and 9 bases from J, with 22 bases between. The CDR3 region is CASSPRDTGPVSYTF. The CDR3 DNA follows: TGTGCCAGTAGTCCCCGGGACACGGGACCGGTGAGCTACACCTTC.

V and J are TRBV25-1 and TRBJ2-1; possibly TRBD1 for D (8 bases). V lost 3 bases, J lost 1 base, and 13 bases lay in between. Germline assignment: CDR1 MGHDK and CDR2 SYGVNS. The CDR3 length is 16 residues. The DNA of the CDR3 is TGTGCCAGCAGTGACAACAGGGGGGGATCCTACAATGAGCAGTTCTTC. As protein: CASSDNRGGSYNEQFF.

The chain carries TRBV9 and TRBJ1-1; perhaps TRBD1 as D (6 bases). The CDR3 has 13 amino acids. V was pared by 4 bases and J by 2 bases, with 9 bases between. CDR1 and CDR2 from the germline V gene are SGDLS and YYNGEE. The CDR3: CASSWGRNTEAFF. Here the CDR3 DNA reads TGTGCCAGCAGCTGGGGGCGTAACACTGAAGCTTTCTTT.

The chain joins TRBV5-1 to TRBJ1-2; D ambiguous. The CDR3 is made up of 14 amino acids. Germline-derived CDR1 and CDR2 are SGHRS and YFSETQ. Trimming stripped 0 bases from V and 1 base from J, with 7 bases between. CDR3 nucleotides: TGCGCCAGCAGCTTGGATCTAGATAACTATGGCTACACCTTC. Translation gives CASSLDLDNYGYTF.

This chain uses TRBV7-8 with TRBJ1-2; tentative D call: TRBD1 (6 bases). Germline V gene data show CDR1 as SGHVS and CDR2 as FQNEAQ. Trimming pared 6 bases from V and 2 bases from J, leaving 10 bases between. The CDR3 contains 13 residues. CDR3 nucleotides: TGTGCCAGCAGACCCGGACAGAACTATGGCTACACCTTC. This gives the protein CASRPGQNYGYTF.

A single count supports this clone. The genes are TRBV5-4 and TRBJ2-5, with 13 bases aligning to TRBD2. With 5 bases clipped from V and 4 bases from J, the junction kept 11 bases outside the gene matches. Germline lookup yields CDR1 SGHNT and CDR2 YYREEE (reference sequence). The length of the CDR3 is 17 residues. The CDR3 DNA sequence: TGTGCCAGCAGTCCCATAGGGACTAGCGGGAAGGGAGAGACCCAGTACTTC. This gives the protein CASSPIGTSGKGETQYF.

The chain combines TRBV19 with TRBJ2-2; a weak D match, TRBD2 (5 bases). This CDR3 is 16 amino acids long. V was trimmed by 4 bases and J by 2 bases, leaving 14 bases between them. Germline V CDR1 and CDR2: LNHDA, SQIVND (reference sequence). The CDR3, as DNA: TGTGCCAGTAGTAATAAAGGACTTCCTAACACCGGGGAGCTGTTTTTT. It yields the protein CASSNKGLPNTGELFF.

The chain recombines TRBV15 with TRBJ2-7, with D possibly TRBD1 on 5 matching bases. The CDR3 spans 16 residues. Trimming stripped 0 bases from V and 3 bases from J, with 15 bases between. The germline CDR1 and CDR2 sequences are LNHNV and YYDKDF (reference sequence). CDR3 loop: CATSRDPLRQNYEQYF. The CDR3 bases are TGTGCCACCAGCAGAGATCCCCTTAGACAGAACTACGAGCAGTACTTC.

V and J are TRBV6-5 and TRBJ1-1; TRBD1 is a possible D gene (6 bases). V was shortened by 7 bases and J by 4 bases, with 19 bases between the two germline ends. The CDR3 extends over 15 amino acids. Germline V CDR1 and CDR2: MNHEY, SVGAGI. The CDR3 bases are TGTGCCAGCAAAGGGGGGGTCGGGGTGAGCACTGAAGCTTTCTTT. Residues: CASKGGVGVSTEAFF.

This chain connects TRBV25-1 to TRBJ2-3, with 7 bases matching TRBD1. Germline V gene lookup returns CDR1 MGHDK and CDR2 SYGVNS. There are 15 residues in the CDR3. After removal of 3 bases from V and 2 bases from J, the junction contained 5 bases not matched to a gene. CDR3 in amino acids: CASSDPGQYTDTQYF. CDR3 nucleotides: TGTGCCAGCAGTGATCCGGGACAGTACACAGATACGCAGTATTTT.

The rearrangement links TRBV6-1 to TRBJ2-7; no definite D call. The CDR3 sequence is 14 residues long. Trimming removed 2 bases from V and 2 bases from J, with 10 bases in between. The germline gives CDR1 MNHNS, CDR2 SASEGT. The CDR3 region has the DNA TGTGCCAGCAGTGAACGCCTATTCACCTACGAGCAGTACTTC. Translating it yields CASSERLFTYEQYF.

V usage is TRBV27 and J usage is TRBJ2-5; 11 bases align to TRBD1. This CDR3 has 13 amino acids. Trimming took 6 bases from V and 5 from J; bases not matched to a gene: 2. Germline CDR1 and CDR2: MNHEY and SMNVEV (reference sequence). The CDR3 here is CASSWTGGETQYF. CDR3 nucleotide sequence: TGTGCCAGCAGCTGGACAGGGGGCGAGACCCAGTACTTC.

The CDR3 region has the DNA TGTGCCAGCAGCTTACGGGGGAGGGGTGACACTGAAGCTTTCTTT. Translating gives CASSLRGRGDTEAFF. The genes are TRBV7-2 and TRBJ1-1; maybe TRBD1 (5 bases). The CDR3 runs to 15 residues. CDR1 SGHTA and CDR2 FQGNSA come from the germline V gene. V was shortened by 2 bases and J by 3 bases, with 13 bases between the two germline ends. Filled out from reference TRBV7-2 and TRBJ1-1, the complete variable domain reads GAGVSQSPSNKVTEKGKDVELRCDPISGHTALYWYRQSLGQGLEFLIYFQGNSAPDKSGLPSDRFSAERTGGSVSTLTIQRTQQEDSAVYLCASSLRGRGDTEAFFGQGTRLTVV.

The chain employs TRBV7-9 and TRBJ2-7; 7 bases map to TRBD1. V shed 2 bases and J 0 bases; nucleotides not matched to a gene: 4. Germline assignment: CDR1 SEHNR and CDR2 FQNEAQ (reference sequence). The CDR3 covers 15 residues. CDR3 sequence (DNA): TGTGCCAGCAGCTTAACGGGACAGACCTCCTACGAGCAGTACTTC. Translated, it gives CASSLTGQTSYEQYF.

In its sample, this clone was seen once. The CDR3 here is CATNNTGGSYEQYF. The CDR3 nucleotides read TGTGCCACCAACAATACAGGGGGGAGCTACGAGCAGTACTTC. V and J are TRBV24-1 and TRBJ2-7; 8 bases align to TRBD1. Per germline, CDR1 KGHDR and CDR2 SFDVKD. V shed 8 bases, J shed 3 bases, and the junction held 8 bases outside the gene matches. The CDR3 has 14 residues.

The J gene is TRBJ1-1, the V gene TRBV18, with 7 bases fitting TRBD1. CDR1 is KGHSH, CDR2 LQKENI, per germline. After removal of 6 bases from V and 8 bases from J, the junction contained 9 bases not matched to a gene. The CDR3 spans 13 residues. CDR3 amino acids: CASSPTPTGEAFF. The CDR3 nucleotides read TGTGCCAGCTCCCCTACTCCGACAGGGGAAGCTTTCTTT.

The chain recombines TRBV29-1 with TRBJ1-1; D ambiguous. The CDR3 totals 14 residues. Germline V CDR1 and CDR2: SQVTM, ANQGSEA. Trimming pared 6 bases from V and 1 base from J, leaving 15 bases between. Here the CDR3 DNA reads TGCAGCGTGCGGGGAGGCGCCCAGAACACTGAAGCTTTCTTT. Amino acid sequence: CSVRGGAQNTEAFF.

This chain connects TRBV5-1 to TRBJ2-5; weak D call: TRBD2 (6 bases). V was shortened by 2 bases and J by 3 bases, with 23 bases between the two germline ends. The CDR3 has 18 amino acids. The germline gives CDR1 SGHRS, CDR2 YFSETQ. CDR3 DNA sequence: TGCGCCAGCAGCTTTTCCTCGGTAATGCAGCGGGCCGAAGAGACCCAGTACTTC. Translation: CASSFSSVMQRAEETQYF. Supplemented by reference TRBV5-1 and TRBJ2-5, the full variable domain reads KAGVTQTPRYLIKTRGQQVTLSCSPISGHRSVSWYQQTPGQGLQFLFEYFSETQRNKGNFPGRFSGRQFSNSRSEMNVSTLELGDSALYLCASSFSSVMQRAEETQYFGPGTRLLVL.

The V gene is TRBV18, the J gene TRBJ2-7, with D perhaps TRBD2 (6 bases). The CDR3 has 13 amino acids. V gave up 0 bases and J gave up 7 bases, with 10 bases separating them. Germline assignment: CDR1 KGHSH and CDR2 LQKENI. The CDR3 region is CASSPPGAGEQYF. CDR3 nucleotides: TGTGCCAGCTCACCACCAGGAGCGGGTGAGCAGTACTTC.

This clone was seen a single time. This chain links TRBV9 with TRBJ2-1; 14 nucleotides agree with TRBD2. CDR3 length: 17 amino acids. Trimming cost V 3 bases and J 3 bases; bases outside gene matches: 5. CDR1 and CDR2 from the germline V gene are SGDLS and YYNGEE. As DNA, the CDR3 is TGTGCCAGCAGCGAGGGACTAGCGGGAGTCGTCTACAATGAGCAGTTCTTC. Translated, it gives CASSEGLAGVVYNEQFF.

V and J are TRBV9 and TRBJ1-3; the D gene is possibly TRBD1 (6 bases). The CDR3 consists of 15 residues. Per germline, CDR1 SGDLS and CDR2 YYNGEE. Trimming cost V 0 bases and J 2 bases, with 9 bases left between them. The CDR3 DNA reads as TGTGCCAGCAGCGTAGGAGGGACAACTGGAAACACCATATATTTT. It is translated as CASSVGGTTGNTIYF.

The gene calls are TRBV27 and TRBJ2-1; the D gene is possibly TRBD2 (6 bases). Per germline, CDR1 MNHEY and CDR2 SMNVEV (reference sequence). The V gene lost 3 bases and the J gene lost 6 bases, with 18 bases spanning the gap. This CDR3 comprises 16 residues. Here the CDR3 reads CASSFPGRDPRNEQFF. The CDR3 DNA reads TGTGCCAGCAGTTTCCCCGGGCGGGACCCCCGCAATGAGCAGTTCTTC.